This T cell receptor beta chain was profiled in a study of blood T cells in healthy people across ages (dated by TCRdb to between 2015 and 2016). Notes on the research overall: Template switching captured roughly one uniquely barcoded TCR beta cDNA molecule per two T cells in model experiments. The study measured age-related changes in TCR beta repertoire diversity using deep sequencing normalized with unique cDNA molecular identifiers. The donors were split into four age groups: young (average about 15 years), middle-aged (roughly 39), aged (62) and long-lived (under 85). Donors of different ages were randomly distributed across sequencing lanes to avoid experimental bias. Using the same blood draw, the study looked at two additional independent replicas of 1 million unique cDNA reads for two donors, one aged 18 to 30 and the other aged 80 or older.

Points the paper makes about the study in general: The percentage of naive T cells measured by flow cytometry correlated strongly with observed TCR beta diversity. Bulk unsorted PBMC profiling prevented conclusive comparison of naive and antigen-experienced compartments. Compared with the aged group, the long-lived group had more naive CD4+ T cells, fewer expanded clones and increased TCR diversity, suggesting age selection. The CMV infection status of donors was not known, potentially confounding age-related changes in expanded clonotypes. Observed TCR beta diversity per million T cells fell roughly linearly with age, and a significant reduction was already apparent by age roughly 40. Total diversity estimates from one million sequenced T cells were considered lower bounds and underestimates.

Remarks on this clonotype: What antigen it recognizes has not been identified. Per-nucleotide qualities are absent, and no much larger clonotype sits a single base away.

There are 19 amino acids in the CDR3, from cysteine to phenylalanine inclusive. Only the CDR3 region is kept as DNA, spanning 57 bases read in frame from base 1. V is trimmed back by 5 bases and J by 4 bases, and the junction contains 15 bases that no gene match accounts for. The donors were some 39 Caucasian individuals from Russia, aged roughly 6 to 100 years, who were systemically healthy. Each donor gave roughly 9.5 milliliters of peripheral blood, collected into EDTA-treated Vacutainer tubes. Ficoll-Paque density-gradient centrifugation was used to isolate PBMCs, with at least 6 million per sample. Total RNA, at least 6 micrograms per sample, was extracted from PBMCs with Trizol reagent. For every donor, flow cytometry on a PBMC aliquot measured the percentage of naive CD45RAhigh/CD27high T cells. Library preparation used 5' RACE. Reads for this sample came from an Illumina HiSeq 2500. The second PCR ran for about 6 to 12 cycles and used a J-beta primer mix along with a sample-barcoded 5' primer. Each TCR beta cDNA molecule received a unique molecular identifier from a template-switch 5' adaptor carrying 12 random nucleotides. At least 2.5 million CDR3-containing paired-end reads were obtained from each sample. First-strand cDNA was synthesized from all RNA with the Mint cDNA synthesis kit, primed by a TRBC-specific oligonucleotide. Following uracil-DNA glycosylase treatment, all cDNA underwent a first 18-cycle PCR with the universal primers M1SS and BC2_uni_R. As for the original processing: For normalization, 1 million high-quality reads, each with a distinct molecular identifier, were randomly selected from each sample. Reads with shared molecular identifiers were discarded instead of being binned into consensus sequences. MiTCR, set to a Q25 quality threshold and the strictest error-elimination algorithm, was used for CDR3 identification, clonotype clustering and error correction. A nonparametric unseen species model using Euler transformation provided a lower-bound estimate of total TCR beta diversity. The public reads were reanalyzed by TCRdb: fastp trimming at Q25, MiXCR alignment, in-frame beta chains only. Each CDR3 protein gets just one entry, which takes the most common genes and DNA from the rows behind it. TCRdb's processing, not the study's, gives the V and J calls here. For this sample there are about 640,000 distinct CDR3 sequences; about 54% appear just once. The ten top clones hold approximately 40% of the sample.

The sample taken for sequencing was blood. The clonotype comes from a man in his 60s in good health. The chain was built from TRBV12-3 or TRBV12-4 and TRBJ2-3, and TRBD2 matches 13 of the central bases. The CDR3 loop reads CASSPISGTSGGAADTQYF. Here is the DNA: TGTGCCAGCAGTCCCATAAGCGGAACTAGCGGGGGGGCCGCAGATACGCAGTATTTT.